A single sample gave rise to the 18 T cell receptor beta chains below, sequenced in a study of spatial heterogeneity in lung cancer. Time point: blood at routine non-recurrence follow-up after resection. Unsorted samples of tumor, nontumor lung or frozen PBMC had their whole RNA sequenced. MiXCR, run by TCRdb on the 5' RACE reads, gives a single entry per CDR3 protein. Of 51,000 or so distinct CDR3 sequences detected, 7.4% appear once; the ten largest clones hold 35%. Sequences were derived from PBMCs, sampled at follow-up. These receptors all come from a female donor with early-stage non-small cell lung cancer.

This clonotype was seen repeatedly, ten times or more. The CDR3 reads CASSLDITSTDTQYF. The DNA for the CDR3 is TGTGCCAGCAGCTTAGATATCACTAGCACAGATACGCAGTATTTT. The V gene is TRBV7-2, the J gene TRBJ2-3; D not certain. The CDR3 length is 15 residues. V was cut by 1 base and J by 0 bases, with 8 bases left in between. The germline V gene encodes CDR1 SGHTA and CDR2 FQGNSA.

The J gene is TRBJ2-3, the V gene TRBV7-9; 7 bases align to TRBD2. The CDR3 has 15 residues. Germline values: CDR1 SEHNR, CDR2 FQNEAQ (reference sequence). Trimming took 2 bases from V and 2 from J; bases not matched to a gene: 4. The CDR3 region is CASSLSGGITDTQYF. For the CDR3, the DNA is TGTGCCAGCAGCTTATCGGGGGGAATCACAGATACGCAGTATTTT. Full variable domain (rest looked up from reference TRBV7-9 and TRBJ2-3): DTGVSQNPRHKITKRGQNVTFRCDPISEHNRLYWYRQTLGQGPEFLTYFQNEAQLEKSRLLSDRFSAERPKGSFSTLEIQRTEQGDSAMYLCASSLSGGITDTQYFGPGTRLTVL.

Only a few counts were recorded for this clonotype. The V call is TRBV28, the J call TRBJ2-7; 8 bases map to TRBD1. Looked up from germline, CDR1 is MDHEN and CDR2 is SYDVKM. CDR3 length: 14 amino acids. V shed 3 bases and J 5 bases; nucleotides not matched to a gene: 6. For the CDR3, the DNA is TGTGCCAGCAGTTTCTACGACAGGGGCAACGAGCAGTACTTC. Translating gives CASSFYDRGNEQYF.

This clonotype was seen more than once but under ten times. J is TRBJ1-5 and V is TRBV6-2 or TRBV6-3; no reliable D call. The germline CDR1 and CDR2 sequences are MNHEY and SVGEGT. Trimming took off 5 bases at V and 7 bases at J, with 12 bases between the two ends. The CDR3 has 13 residues. The CDR3: CASSINGGQPQHF. The DNA of the CDR3 is TGTGCCAGCAGTATTAATGGAGGCCAGCCCCAGCATTTT.

This clonotype was detected many times. V gene TRBV9 combines with J gene TRBJ2-3; the D is unclear. The germline V gene encodes CDR1 SGDLS and CDR2 YYNGEE. The CDR3 has 14 amino acids. Trimming took 6 bases from V and 0 from J, leaving 11 bases between them. Written as DNA, the CDR3 is TGTGCCAGCAAGGCGGTACCGAGCACAGATACGCAGTATTTT. Translated: CASKAVPSTDTQYF.

Ten or more counts support this clonotype. The chain joins TRBV7-2 to TRBJ1-2; 9 nucleotides agree with TRBD1. Germline-derived CDR1 and CDR2 are SGHTA and FQGNSA. The CDR3 consists of 14 residues. V was clipped by 5 bases and J by 2 bases; unmatched bases: 3. The CDR3 reads CASSLGQGNYGYTF. The CDR3 coding sequence is TGTGCCAGCAGCCTGGGACAGGGAAACTATGGCTACACCTTC. The full variable domain, in which reference TRBV7-2 and TRBJ1-2 provide the parts outside the CDR3, is GAGVSQSPSNKVTEKGKDVELRCDPISGHTALYWYRQSLGQGLEFLIYFQGNSAPDKSGLPSDRFSAERTGGSVSTLTIQRTQQEDSAVYLCASSLGQGNYGYTFGSGTRLTVV.

This clonotype was counted ten times or more. V and J are TRBV7-2 and TRBJ1-1; D ambiguous. Trimming shortened V by 2 bases and J by 1 base, and 5 bases separated the two germline ends. CDR1 is SGHTA and CDR2 is FQGNSA in the germline V gene. The CDR3 spans 13 residues. The CDR3 DNA sequence: TGTGCCAGCAGCTTACTCTGGAACACTGAAGCTTTCTTT. Translation gives CASSLLWNTEAFF.

This clonotype was seen a few times. J is TRBJ2-3 and V is TRBV7-2; possible D gene TRBD1, 6 bases. Deletions cut 2 bases from V and 0 bases from J, with 24 bases between. CDR1 is SGHTA, CDR2 FQGNSA, per germline. The CDR3 has 20 amino acids. This CDR3 reads CASSLRAGDAHYGSTDTQYF. In DNA, the CDR3 is TGTGCCAGCAGCTTAAGGGCAGGGGACGCCCATTATGGGAGCACAGATACGCAGTATTTT. Combining the CDR3 with reference TRBV7-2 and TRBJ2-3 gives the whole variable domain GAGVSQSPSNKVTEKGKDVELRCDPISGHTALYWYRQSLGQGLEFLIYFQGNSAPDKSGLPSDRFSAERTGGSVSTLTIQRTQQEDSAVYLCASSLRAGDAHYGSTDTQYFGPGTRLTVL.

A few counts support this clonotype. The DNA of the CDR3 is TGCAGTGCTAGAGACCGGAGGACTCCCCAAGAGACCCAGTACTTC. It yields the protein CSARDRRTPQETQYF. The gene calls are TRBV20-1 and TRBJ2-5, with a weak D call TRBD2 (5 bases). Per the germline V gene, CDR1 is DFQATT and CDR2 is SNEGSKA (reference sequence). The CDR3 contains 15 residues. V dropped 0 bases and J dropped 1 base, with 12 bases sitting between them.

This clonotype was seen repeatedly, ten times or more. The chain couples TRBV5-1 to TRBJ2-5; D ambiguous. CDR1 SGHRS and CDR2 YFSETQ come from the germline V gene. CDR3 length: 16 amino acids. The V end was cut by 7 bases, the J end by 3 bases, with 22 bases between. This CDR3 reads CASGRVRSLIEETQYF. DNA of the CDR3: TGCGCCAGCGGGCGCGTCAGGAGTTTGATAGAAGAGACCCAGTACTTC.

This clonotype was observed many times. V gene TRBV2 combines with J gene TRBJ1-5, with TRBD1 identical over 8 bases. The CDR3 is made up of 15 amino acids. J was trimmed by 3 bases and V by 6 bases; bases with no gene match: 7. Germline V gene lookup returns CDR1 SNHLY and CDR2 FYNNEI. The CDR3 loop reads CASRSQGATNQPQHF. The CDR3 bases are TGTGCCAGCAGATCTCAGGGGGCCACCAATCAGCCCCAGCATTTT.

This clonotype showed up many times. The rearrangement links TRBV20-1 to TRBJ2-3; no reliable D call. CDR1 and CDR2 from the germline V gene are DFQATT and SNEGSKA (reference sequence). This CDR3 contains 14 residues. V was clipped by 5 bases and J by 3 bases, with 15 bases between them. DNA for the CDR3: TGCAGTGCTTTACTGCCCTTTGGGACAGATACGCAGTATTTT. Translating it yields CSALLPFGTDTQYF.

Ten or more counts support this clonotype. V usage is TRBV6-1 and J usage is TRBJ1-4; a weak D match, TRBD1 (5 bases). The CDR3 contains 14 residues. V was pared by 7 bases and J by 10 bases, with 19 bases between. Germline assignment: CDR1 MNHNS and CDR2 SASEGT. The CDR3 DNA reads as TGTGCCAGCACCACAGCAGGGATCACCGGAAAACTGTTTTTT. Protein: CASTTAGITGKLFF.

This chain joins TRBV3-1 and TRBJ2-3, with D unresolved. Germline V lookup: CDR1 LGHDT, CDR2 YNNKEL (reference sequence). V was pared by 3 bases and J by 0 bases, with 13 bases between. The CDR3 is 16 residues long. The CDR3 spells CASSQEWVDSTDTQYF. CDR3 bases: TGTGCCAGCAGCCAGGAATGGGTGGATAGCACAGATACGCAGTATTTT.

The V call is TRBV3-1, the J call TRBJ2-3; TRBD2 matches at 12 bases. V lost 1 base and J lost 4; bases outside the gene matches: 3. The CDR3 is 16 amino acids. Per germline, CDR1 LGHDT and CDR2 YNNKEL (reference sequence). CDR3: CASSQALAGGPDTQYF. Here the CDR3 DNA reads TGTGCCAGCAGCCAAGCGCTAGCGGGGGGGCCAGATACGCAGTATTTT.

In its sample, this clonotype was seen a few times. This rearrangement joins TRBV6-5 to TRBJ2-1; D gene unclear. Per germline, CDR1 MNHEY and CDR2 SVGAGI. The CDR3 covers 14 residues. Trimming stripped 6 bases from V and 5 bases from J, with 14 bases between. Here the CDR3 reads CASRGSAVNNEQFF. CDR3 sequence (DNA): TGTGCCAGCAGAGGATCAGCCGTTAACAATGAGCAGTTCTTC.

In the case of this clonotype: This sequence may be a read error, since a much larger clone differs from it by one base. This is likely a read error, given that the CDR3 carries no conserved phenylalanine or tryptophan at its end. V and J are TRBV3-1 and TRBJ1-5, with D unclear. From germline, CDR1 is LGHDT and CDR2 YNNKEL (reference sequence). V was cut by 0 bases and J by 7 bases, with 7 bases left in between. CDR3 size: 13 residues. For the CDR3, the DNA is TGTGCCAGCAGCCAAGATCGGCGGCAGCCCCAGCATCTT. Protein sequence: CASSQDRRQPQHL.

This clonotype was seen at least ten times. A single base separates this from a much larger clone, so it may be a read error. J is TRBJ1-5 and V is TRBV5-1; D not resolved. The CDR3 length is 14 residues. Germline values: CDR1 SGHRS, CDR2 YFSETQ. The germline V and J ends were trimmed by 0 bases and 2 bases, with 6 bases remaining between them. CDR3 amino acids: CASSLGAGNQPQHF. The CDR3 region has the DNA TGCGCCAGCAGCTTGGGGGCCGGCAATCAGCCCCAGCATTTT.